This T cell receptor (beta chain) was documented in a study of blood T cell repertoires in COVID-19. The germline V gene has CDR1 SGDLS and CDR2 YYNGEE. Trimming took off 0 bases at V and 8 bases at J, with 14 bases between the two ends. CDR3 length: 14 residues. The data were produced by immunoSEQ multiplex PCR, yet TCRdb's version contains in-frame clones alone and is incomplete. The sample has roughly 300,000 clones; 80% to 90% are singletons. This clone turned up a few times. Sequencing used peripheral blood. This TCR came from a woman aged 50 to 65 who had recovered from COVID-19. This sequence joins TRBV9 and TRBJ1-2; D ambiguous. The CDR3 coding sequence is TGTGCCAGCAGCGTAGAACCAGATATTAAAGGCTACACCTTC. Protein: CASSVEPDIKGYTF.